This paragraph covers one T cell receptor beta chain sequence. Germline values: CDR1 MDHEN, CDR2 SYDVKM. This CDR3 comprises 16 residues. V lost 5 bases and J lost 6; bases outside the gene matches: 11. The sample originates from a study of blood T cells in healthy people across ages. Across the whole study: Capture via template switching afforded approximately one barcoded beta molecule per two T cells.

The second PCR ran roughly 7 to 12 cycles with a sample-barcoded 5' primer and J-beta primers. MiXCR was run by TCRdb on the 5' RACE reads, yielding one entry per CDR3 protein. The sample holds around 650,000 distinct CDR3 sequences; 35% to 50% are singletons and the top ten take 25% to 35%. The source material was blood. The chain combines TRBV28 with TRBJ2-1, with 9 bases lining up with TRBD2. The receptor was isolated from a man older than 75 in good health. The CDR3 protein is CASSLPSSGRPNEQFF. In nucleotides, the CDR3 is TGTGCCAGCAGTCTCCCCAGTAGCGGGAGACCCAATGAGCAGTTCTTC.